The 16 T cell receptor beta chains below were found in one sample sequenced in a study of blood T cell repertoires in COVID-19. The repertoire was sequenced with immunoSEQ multiplex PCR; TCRdb's copy has only in-frame clones and lacks some. Among some 120,000 clones listed, roughly four fifths were seen once. The sequencing sample was made of peripheral blood. Every receptor here comes from a human donor in a cohort sampled during active COVID-19.

V gene TRBV4-1 combines with J gene TRBJ1-4; TRBD1 might be the D (5 bases). This CDR3 contains 16 residues. CDR1 is MGHRA and CDR2 is YSYEKL in the germline V gene. V was trimmed by 1 base and J by 7 bases, leaving 16 bases between them. DNA for the CDR3: TGCGCCAGCAGCCAAGTCGGCGGGACTGTCTTTGAAAAACTGTTTTTT. It translates to CASSQVGGTVFEKLFF.

This clone has just one count. The V gene is TRBV5-5, the J gene TRBJ2-1; the match to TRBD1 covers 9 bases. J was trimmed by 1 base and V by 4 bases; bases with no gene match: 18. The V gene's germline CDR1 is SGHKS and CDR2 YYEKEE (reference sequence). This CDR3 spans 20 amino acids. Written as DNA, the CDR3 is TGTGCCAGCAGCGGAGTAATGGGACAGGGTTCTGCGATGTCCTACAATGAGCAGTTCTTC. Translation gives CASSGVMGQGSAMSYNEQFF.

For the CDR3, the DNA is TGTGCCAGCAGTTTAAACAGTAATTCACCCCTCCACTTT. Amino acids: CASSLNSNSPLHF. The chain employs TRBV12-3 or TRBV12-4 and TRBJ1-6; D remains unclear. The CDR3 loop spans 13 amino acids. The ends were cut back, 2 bases at V and 6 bases at J, with 5 bases in the middle.

The rearrangement joins TRBV9 to TRBJ2-1, with 8 bases fitting TRBD2. The V segment lost 0 bases and the J segment 5 bases; nucleotides outside the gene matches: 10. Germline V gene data show CDR1 as SGDLS and CDR2 as YYNGEE. CDR3 length: 17 residues. The CDR3 coding sequence is TGTGCCAGCAGCGTAGTAGGGATTAGCGGGAAAAACAATGAGCAGTTCTTC. Protein: CASSVVGISGKNNEQFF.

The CDR3 region has the DNA TGTGCCAGCAGCTTAGAGGGAGGGAGCTCCTACGAGCAGTACTTC. This sequence encodes CASSLEGGSSYEQYF. V is TRBV7-2 and J is TRBJ2-7; 7 bases align to TRBD2. Germline CDR1 SGHTA, CDR2 FQGNSA. With 1 base clipped from V and 0 bases from J, the junction kept 3 bases outside the gene matches. The CDR3 covers 15 residues. The complete variable domain, with remaining parts taken from reference TRBV7-2 and TRBJ2-7, reads GAGVSQSPSNKVTEKGKDVELRCDPISGHTALYWYRQSLGQGLEFLIYFQGNSAPDKSGLPSDRFSAERTGGSVSTLTIQRTQQEDSAVYLCASSLEGGSSYEQYFGPGTRLTVT.

The chain employs TRBV5-1 and TRBJ2-5, with TRBD1 as a possible D gene (6 bases). The CDR3 has 14 amino acids. The germline gives CDR1 SGHRS, CDR2 YFSETQ. V was shortened by 4 bases and J by 5 bases, with 15 bases between the two germline ends. The CDR3 region is CASSDAQGVETQYF. CDR3 nucleotide sequence: TGCGCCAGCAGCGATGCACAGGGTGTTGAGACCCAGTACTTC.

The rearrangement joins TRBV27 to TRBJ1-2; 11 bases match TRBD1. Trimming took 5 bases from V and 4 from J; bases not matched to a gene: 6. This CDR3 comprises 15 residues. Germline CDR1 MNHEY, CDR2 SMNVEV (reference sequence). CDR3 protein: CASSAGTGGIYGYTF. The CDR3 DNA is TGTGCCAGCAGTGCCGGGACAGGGGGGATCTATGGCTACACCTTC.

The J gene is TRBJ2-7, the V gene TRBV10-3; possibly TRBD1 for D (5 bases). The CDR3 sequence is 11 residues long. Trimming took 9 bases from V and 9 from J, leaving 15 bases between them. Germline V gene lookup returns CDR1 ENHRY and CDR2 SYGVKD. The CDR3 is CAIRTFEGQYF. The CDR3 DNA reads TGTGCCATTCGGACATTTGAAGGGCAGTACTTC.

This chain uses TRBV5-4 with TRBJ2-7, with 7 positions matching TRBD2. The V and J ends lost 2 bases and 4 bases, in that order; junction bases with no gene match: 9. Germline CDR1 SGHNT, CDR2 YYREEE (reference sequence). This CDR3 has 15 amino acids. CDR3 sequence (DNA): TGTGCCAGCAGCTTAGGCGGGAGAGGTTCGTACGAGCAGTACTTC. As protein: CASSLGGRGSYEQYF.

This sequence joins TRBV5-8 and TRBJ1-2; 9 positions match TRBD1. The CDR3 runs 13 residues. Germline assignment: CDR1 SGHTS and CDR2 YDEGEE. The ends lost 6 bases at V and 4 bases at J; junction bases unmatched: 4. CDR3 bases: TGTGCCAGCAAGGGACAGGGACTCTATGGCTACACCTTC. Translated, it gives CASKGQGLYGYTF.

This CDR3 is CASSMTGAYNEQFF. As DNA, the CDR3 is TGTGCCAGCAGCATGACAGGAGCTTACAATGAGCAGTTCTTC. The chain links TRBV9 to TRBJ2-1; maybe TRBD1 (6 bases). CDR3 length equals 14 residues. Germline loops: CDR1 SGDLS, CDR2 YYNGEE. V lost 4 bases and J lost 4, with 12 bases in between.

The chain joins TRBV28 to TRBJ1-2, with D tentatively TRBD1 (6 bases). Trimming left V 5 bases short and J 2 bases short, with 15 bases between. The CDR3 totals 15 residues. Germline CDR1 reads MDHEN; CDR2 reads SYDVKM. CDR3 amino acids: CASSLFDRRNYGYTF. For the CDR3, the DNA is TGTGCCAGCAGTCTCTTTGACAGGCGAAACTATGGCTACACCTTC.

The rearrangement uses TRBV18 and TRBJ2-7; the match to TRBD2 covers 10 bases. V lost 3 bases and J lost 2; bases outside the gene matches: 4. The CDR3 totals 15 residues. The germline V gene has CDR1 KGHSH and CDR2 LQKENI. The CDR3 DNA follows: TGTGCCAGCTCACCTCCTGGGACTAGCGCCTACGAGCAGTACTTC. It translates to CASSPPGTSAYEQYF. Supplemented by reference TRBV18 and TRBJ2-7, the full variable domain reads NAGVMQNPRHLVRRRGQEARLRCSPMKGHSHVYWYRQLPEEGLKFMVYLQKENIIDESGMPKERFSAEFPKEGPSILRIQQVVRGDSAAYFCASSPPGTSAYEQYFGPGTRLTVT.

The chain employs TRBV4-3 and TRBJ2-6; D ambiguous. The CDR3 has 16 residues. The germline gives CDR1 LGHNA, CDR2 YSLEER. V was trimmed by 0 bases and J by 1 base, leaving 7 bases between them. CDR3 DNA sequence: TGCGCCAGCAGCCAAGACGTGCGATCTGGGGCCAACGTCCTGACTTTC. As protein: CASSQDVRSGANVLTF.

This clone was seen once. The gene calls are TRBV6-5 and TRBJ2-7; 9 bases agree with TRBD1. Trimming took 5 bases from V and 6 from J; bases not matched to a gene: 11. The V gene's germline CDR1 is MNHEY and CDR2 SVGAGI. The CDR3 has 15 amino acids. CDR3 nucleotides: TGTGCCAGCAGTAAGGCGGGACAGGGCTTAGTCGAGCAGTACTTC. It encodes CASSKAGQGLVEQYF.

The V gene is TRBV6-5, the J gene TRBJ1-3, with D perhaps TRBD1 (5 bases). CDR1 is MNHEY and CDR2 is SVGAGI in the germline V gene. This CDR3 has 13 amino acids. V gave up 5 bases and J gave up 1 base, with 6 bases separating them. As DNA, the CDR3 is TGTGCCAGCAGTCGACAGTCTGGAAACACCATATATTTT. It yields the protein CASSRQSGNTIYF.